The 11 T cell receptor beta chains given below trace back to one sample, sequenced in a study of T cells in Graves' hyperthyroidism and ophthalmopathy. It was RNA transcripts that yielded the amplified TCR beta CDR3 regions. A first-round RT-PCR of the TCR CDR3 used the HTBI primer set. TCRdb reanalysed the multiplex PCR reads using MiXCR and keeps one entry per CDR3 protein. The data hold roughly 580,000 distinct CDR3 sequences, with 46% observed a single time. Specimen: peripheral blood or thyroid tissue (not recorded which). The receptors here all came from a woman between 18 and 30 years old with Graves' hyperthyroidism.

This clonotype came up a few times. The genes are TRBV7-2 and TRBJ1-1; tentative D call: TRBD1 (6 bases). Deletions cut 4 bases from V and 6 bases from J, with 15 bases between. The germline V gene has CDR1 SGHTA and CDR2 FQGNSA. The CDR3 loop spans 14 amino acids. CDR3 region: CASSSPVKGAEAFF. CDR3 in DNA: TGTGCCAGCAGCTCCCCGGTAAAGGGGGCTGAAGCTTTCTTT.

This clonotype was seen ten or more times. The chain combines TRBV29-1 with TRBJ1-1; D is uncertain. This CDR3 comprises 12 residues. Germline V gene data show CDR1 as SQVTM and CDR2 as ANQGSEA. The germline V and J ends were trimmed by 3 bases and 5 bases, with 10 bases remaining between them. CDR3 region: CSVDGSRTEAFF. Here the CDR3 DNA reads TGCAGCGTTGATGGCTCTAGGACTGAAGCTTTCTTT.

With regard to this clonotype: Possible read error: a much larger clone is one base away. V is TRBV20-1 and J is TRBJ1-2; D perhaps matches TRBD1 (5 bases). V dropped 7 bases and J dropped 7 bases, with 10 bases sitting between them. Germline lookup yields CDR1 DFQATT and CDR2 SNEGSKA (reference sequence). CDR3 length: 10 amino acids. The CDR3 is CSGTRVGYTF. The CDR3 coding sequence is TGCAGTGGTACCAGGGTTGGCTACACCTTC.

The rearrangement joins TRBV10-2 to TRBJ2-7, with TRBD2 identical over 8 bases. The CDR3 spans 14 residues. The V gene's germline CDR1 is WSHSY and CDR2 SAAADI. The J segment lost 5 bases and the V segment lost 4 bases, leaving 7 bases of the junction unmatched. The CDR3: CASSGREGLHEQYF. The CDR3 DNA follows: TGCGCCAGCAGTGGACGGGAGGGCCTTCACGAGCAGTACTTC.

The rearrangement links TRBV14 to TRBJ1-5; 8 bases match TRBD1. The ends lost 2 bases at V and 11 bases at J; junction bases unmatched: 11. The CDR3 spans 15 residues. In germline, CDR1 is SGHDN, CDR2 FVKESK. The CDR3 protein is CASSQPGQASRAQHF. In DNA form, the CDR3 reads TGTGCCAGCAGCCAACCGGGACAGGCCAGCAGGGCCCAGCATTTT.

The chain employs TRBV2 and TRBJ1-2, with 9 positions matching TRBD1. The CDR3 is 14 amino acids. The germline gives CDR1 SNHLY, CDR2 FYNNEI. The junction had 6 bases not matched to a gene; V was cut back by 5 bases and J by 5 bases. The CDR3 DNA reads TGTGCCAGCAGTTCTGGGACAGGGAAATATGGCTACACCTTC. The encoded protein is CASSSGTGKYGYTF.

This chain connects TRBV25-1 to TRBJ2-7, with a weak D call TRBD2 (5 bases). This CDR3 comprises 16 residues. Looked up from germline, CDR1 is MGHDK and CDR2 is SYGVNS. Trimming stripped 6 bases from V and 3 bases from J, with 21 bases between. The CDR3: CASRPTLAPEFYEQYF. CDR3 in DNA: TGTGCCAGCAGACCCACGCTAGCTCCGGAATTCTACGAGCAGTACTTC.

This chain links TRBV7-8 with TRBJ1-6, with TRBD1 identical over 9 bases. This CDR3 has 20 residues. CDR1 and CDR2 (germline): SGHVS, FQNEAQ. V shed 2 bases, J shed 7 bases, and the junction held 18 bases outside the gene matches. The CDR3 region has the DNA TGTGCCAGCAGCTTACCTTGGTACAGGGGGCGCAAGGGAAAGAATTCACCCCTCCACTTT. Its protein product is CASSLPWYRGRKGKNSPLHF.

This chain connects TRBV7-6 to TRBJ1-1; a weak D match, TRBD1 (5 bases). The CDR3 is made up of 15 amino acids. V was trimmed by 5 bases and J by 2 bases, leaving 15 bases between them. Germline V lookup: CDR1 SGHVS, CDR2 FNYEAQ. CDR3 loop: CASSKRGRANTEAFF. In DNA, the CDR3 is TGTGCCAGCAGCAAGAGGGGCAGGGCAAACACTGAAGCTTTCTTT.

V and J are TRBV12-3 or TRBV12-4 and TRBJ2-5; D is possibly TRBD1 or TRBD2 (6 bases each). V was clipped by 8 bases and J by 3 bases, with 22 bases between them. This CDR3 region has 16 residues. CDR3 in amino acids: CASQAGHSTGEETQYF. The CDR3 nucleotides read TGTGCCAGCCAGGCGGGACATAGTACGGGTGAAGAGACCCAGTACTTC.

This chain joins TRBV29-1 and TRBJ1-5; maybe TRBD1 (6 bases). Looked up from germline, CDR1 is SQVTM and CDR2 is ANQGSEA. The CDR3 length is 15 residues. The CDR3 region has the DNA TGCGCCAGCAGCCAGGGGTTGAGGAGCAATCAGCCCCAGCATTTT. It codes for CASSQGLRSNQPQHF.